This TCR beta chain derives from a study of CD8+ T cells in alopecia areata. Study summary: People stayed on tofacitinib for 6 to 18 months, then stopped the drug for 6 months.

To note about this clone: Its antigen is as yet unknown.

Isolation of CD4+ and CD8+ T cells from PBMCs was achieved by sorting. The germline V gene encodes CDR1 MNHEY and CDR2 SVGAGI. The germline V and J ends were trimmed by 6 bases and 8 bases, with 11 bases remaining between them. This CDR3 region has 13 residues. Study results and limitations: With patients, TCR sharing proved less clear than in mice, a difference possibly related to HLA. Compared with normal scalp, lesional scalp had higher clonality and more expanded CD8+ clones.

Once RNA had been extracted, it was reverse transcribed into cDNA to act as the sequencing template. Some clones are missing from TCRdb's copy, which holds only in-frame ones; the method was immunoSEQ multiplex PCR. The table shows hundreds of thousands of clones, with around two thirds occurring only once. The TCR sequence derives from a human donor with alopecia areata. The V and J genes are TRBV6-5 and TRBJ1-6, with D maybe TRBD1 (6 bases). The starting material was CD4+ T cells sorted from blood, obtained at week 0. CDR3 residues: CASSYREDSPLHF. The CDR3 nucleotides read TGTGCCAGCAGCTACAGGGAGGATTCACCCCTCCACTTT.